This entry lists 27 T cell receptor beta chains sequenced from one sample in a study of blood T cell repertoires in COVID-19 (dated by TCRdb to 2020 to 2021). The library came from the immunoSEQ multiplex PCR assay. Drawn from immuneACCESS, this table holds only the in-frame rearrangements with V and J called that TCRdb kept. Clones are partly lost; checked studies trace under half to an unresolved V gene and leave the rest unexplained. The table for this sample lists about 180,000 clones; 70% to 90% of them were counted only once. Of the sample, about 20% is held by the ten largest clones. The material sequenced was peripheral blood. The receptor set was obtained from a man between 65 and 80 years old with active or convalescent COVID-19.

The chain combines TRBV19 with TRBJ1-5, with D hard to call. CDR1 and CDR2 from the germline V gene are LNHDA and SQIVND (reference sequence). CDR3 length equals 14 residues. Trimming took off 7 bases at V and 6 bases at J, with 16 bases between the two ends. CDR3 region: CASNPGVEGQPQHF. The DNA for the CDR3 is TGTGCCAGTAACCCTGGGGTAGAGGGTCAGCCCCAGCATTTT.

This clone was counted between two and nine times. The gene calls are TRBV6-5 and TRBJ2-7; 8 bases align to TRBD2. J was trimmed by 6 bases and V by 7 bases; bases with no gene match: 14. The CDR3 is 15 residues long. The germline gives CDR1 MNHEY, CDR2 SVGAGI. The CDR3 is CASTRGVGGDVEQYF. In DNA, the CDR3 is TGTGCCAGCACTCGTGGGGTCGGGGGGGATGTCGAGCAGTACTTC.

The CDR3 DNA follows: TGTGCCAGCAGCCAATCCCGGTATGAGGAAGATGGCTACACCTTC. Residues: CASSQSRYEEDGYTF. This chain joins TRBV27 and TRBJ1-2; D unresolved. CDR3 size: 15 residues. CDR1 and CDR2 (germline): MNHEY, SMNVEV (reference sequence). The V gene lost 6 bases and the J gene lost 6 bases, with 20 bases spanning the gap.

V and J are TRBV7-9 and TRBJ2-5; 7 positions match TRBD2. This CDR3 has 17 amino acids. Germline V gene sequence: CDR1 SEHNR, CDR2 FQNEAQ (reference sequence). V lost 4 bases to trimming and J lost 0 bases; unmatched junction nucleotides: 11. The CDR3 region has the DNA TGTGCCAGCAGCTCCCTAGGTGGGAGGGCCCACCAAGAGACCCAGTACTTC. As protein: CASSSLGGRAHQETQYF.

This rearrangement joins TRBV4-1 to TRBJ2-7, with TRBD2 matching over 10 bases. Germline V gene sequence: CDR1 MGHRA, CDR2 YSYEKL. CDR3 length: 17 residues. V trimming: 2 bases; J trimming: 7 bases; junction bases outside the gene matches: 14. CDR3 loop: CASSQPRTSGQSGEQYF. In DNA form, the CDR3 reads TGCGCCAGCAGCCAACCCCGGACTAGCGGCCAATCGGGGGAGCAGTACTTC.

The chain combines TRBV7-9 with TRBJ2-1, with D tentatively TRBD2 (5 bases). V was clipped by 6 bases and J by 8 bases, with 23 bases between them. The CDR3 runs 16 residues. Germline-derived CDR1 and CDR2 are SEHNR and FQNEAQ (reference sequence). CDR3 sequence: CASSTIASMVLDEQFF. The CDR3 nucleotides are TGTGCCAGCAGTACGATAGCGTCAATGGTTCTGGATGAGCAGTTCTTC.

The chain recombines TRBV3-1 (or the pseudogene TRBV3-2) with TRBJ1-1, with D hard to call. CDR1 and CDR2 from the germline V gene are LGHDT and YNNKEL (reference sequence). V lost 7 bases to trimming and J lost 8 bases, with 14 bases between them. This CDR3 is built from 12 residues. CDR3 residues: CASNRGEGEAFF. The CDR3 DNA follows: TGTGCCAGCAACCGCGGAGAGGGAGAAGCTTTCTTT.

This clone was seen a single time. This chain uses TRBV2 with TRBJ2-3; no firm D call. V was pared by 5 bases and J by 5 bases, with 11 bases between. The CDR3 spans 13 residues. Per germline, CDR1 SNHLY and CDR2 FYNNEI. CDR3: CASSPTSVDTQYF. The CDR3 DNA reads TGTGCCAGCAGTCCAACGAGTGTAGATACGCAGTATTTT.

This rearrangement joins TRBV5-4 to TRBJ1-4, with a possible D match to TRBD1 (5 bases). The germline gives CDR1 SGHNT, CDR2 YYREEE (reference sequence). CDR3 length equals 16 residues. The germline V and J ends were trimmed by 3 bases and 0 bases, with 12 bases remaining between them. CDR3 protein: CASSSGGRATNEKLFF. CDR3 DNA: TGTGCCAGCAGCTCCGGGGGGAGAGCAACTAATGAAAAACTGTTTTTT.

The sample holds one count of this clone. The chain carries TRBV29-1 and TRBJ2-2, with TRBD1 identical over 7 bases. The germline gives CDR1 SQVTM, CDR2 ANQGSEA. The V segment lost 3 bases and the J segment 6 bases; nucleotides outside the gene matches: 7. This CDR3 comprises 14 residues. CDR3 protein: CSVERQGGAGELFF. The DNA for the CDR3 is TGCAGCGTTGAGAGACAGGGTGGCGCCGGGGAGCTGTTTTTT.

The rearrangement links TRBV4-3 to TRBJ1-3; D gene ambiguous. Per the germline V gene, CDR1 is LGHNA and CDR2 is YSLEER. The CDR3 covers 15 residues. V was trimmed by 4 bases and J by 0 bases, leaving 10 bases between them. The DNA of the CDR3 is TGCGCCAGCAGCCCTCAATCTAGCTCTGGAAACACCATATATTTT. This codes for CASSPQSSSGNTIYF.

The V call is TRBV6-5, the J call TRBJ1-1; no clear D. V was clipped by 0 bases and J by 0 bases, with 8 bases between them. The CDR3 covers 15 residues. Germline V gives CDR1 MNHEY, CDR2 SVGAGI. CDR3 sequence (DNA): TGTGCCAGCAGTTACTCAGCGGAACTGAACACTGAAGCTTTCTTT. Translation: CASSYSAELNTEAFF.

DNA for the CDR3: TGTGCCAGCCAAAAGGGTGGGACAGGAGGCACTGAAGCTTTCTTT. This sequence encodes CASQKGGTGGTEAFF. This chain connects TRBV19 to TRBJ1-1, with 8 nucleotides matching TRBD1. The V gene's germline CDR1 is LNHDA and CDR2 SQIVND (reference sequence). The CDR3 runs 15 residues. J was trimmed by 4 bases and V by 9 bases; bases with no gene match: 13. Full variable domain (outside the CDR3, taken from reference TRBV19 and TRBJ1-1): DGGITQSPKYLFRKEGQNVTLSCEQNLNHDAMYWYRQDPGQGLRLIYYSQIVNDFQKGDIAEGYSVSREKKESFPLTVTSAQKNPTAFYLCASQKGGTGGTEAFFGQGTRLTVV.

The chain carries TRBV12-3 or TRBV12-4 and TRBJ1-1, with unresolved D. The CDR3 spans 13 residues. V was clipped by 6 bases and J by 0 bases, with 8 bases between them. Here the CDR3 reads CASRPTVNTEAFF. In nucleotides, the CDR3 is TGTGCCAGCAGACCCACAGTGAACACTGAAGCTTTCTTT.

V and J are TRBV5-1 and TRBJ2-1; D ambiguous. Germline CDR1 is SGHRS and CDR2 is YFSETQ. The CDR3 sequence is 14 residues long. Trimming shortened V by 0 bases and J by 7 bases, and 11 bases separated the two germline ends. The CDR3, as DNA: TGCGCCAGCAGCTTGGGGGCAGCCCAAAATGAGCAGTTCTTC. Translation gives CASSLGAAQNEQFF.

The genes are TRBV18 and TRBJ2-5; the match to TRBD2 covers 7 bases. CDR3 length: 16 amino acids. V lost 1 base to trimming and J lost 5 bases; unmatched junction nucleotides: 10. Germline CDR1 reads KGHSH; CDR2 reads LQKENI. The CDR3 bases are TGTGCCAGCTCACCACGGCAGACCCTCGGGAGGGAGACCCAGTACTTC. Its translation is CASSPRQTLGRETQYF.

The chain carries TRBV7-2 and TRBJ2-7, with 9 bases aligning to TRBD1. Germline V gives CDR1 SGHTA, CDR2 FQGNSA. V lost 5 bases to trimming and J lost 2 bases; unmatched junction nucleotides: 10. The CDR3 is 16 amino acids. CDR3 protein: CASSTRTGALAYEQYF. The CDR3 nucleotides read TGTGCCAGCAGCACCCGGACAGGGGCCCTAGCCTACGAGCAGTACTTC.

Only one count was recorded for this clone. CDR3 region: CASSITLAYEGFIDGYTF. Written as DNA, the CDR3 is TGTGCCAGTAGTATAACCCTGGCGTATGAGGGTTTTATCGATGGCTACACCTTC. The gene calls are TRBV19 and TRBJ1-2; no definite D call. Germline CDR1 reads LNHDA; CDR2 reads SQIVND (reference sequence). The ends were cut back, 2 bases at V and 6 bases at J, with 25 bases in the middle. The CDR3 spans 18 residues.

This rearrangement joins TRBV5-4 to TRBJ2-7; TRBD2 aligns across 9 bases. The CDR3 totals 15 residues. Trimming removed 6 bases from V and 3 bases from J; junction bases left unmatched: 10. Germline V gives CDR1 SGHNT, CDR2 YYREEE (reference sequence). The CDR3 is CASTWGDSGSYEQYF. Written as DNA, the CDR3 is TGTGCCAGCACCTGGGGGGATAGCGGGAGCTACGAGCAGTACTTC.

CDR3 residues: CASTRQLGDTQYF. In DNA form, the CDR3 reads TGTGCCAGCACCCGACAACTCGGAGATACGCAGTATTTT. The chain joins TRBV28 to TRBJ2-3; D gene ambiguous. Between the trimmed V and J ends, which lost 7 bases and 5 bases, there was a span of 13 bases. Germline CDR1 is MDHEN and CDR2 is SYDVKM. The CDR3 runs 13 residues.

Regarding this clone: Other DNA sequences of this sample code for an identical CDR3. The J gene is TRBJ2-3, the V gene TRBV19, with 7 bases lining up with TRBD1. Germline values: CDR1 LNHDA, CDR2 SQIVND (reference sequence). V lost 3 bases, J lost 6 bases, and 9 bases stayed unmatched. The CDR3 sequence is 15 residues long. The CDR3, as DNA: TGTGCCAGTAGTATTGGGGCAGGGGGTAGGGATACGCAGTATTTT. Protein: CASSIGAGGRDTQYF.

This clone was detected only once. The rearrangement links TRBV6-5 to TRBJ2-1; TRBD1 agrees at 8 bases. The V gene end was trimmed by 11 bases and the J gene end by 3 bases; junction bases not matched to a gene: 3. The germline V gene has CDR1 MNHEY and CDR2 SVGAGI. This CDR3 has 12 residues. In nucleotides, the CDR3 is TGTGCCGCCGGGACAGGCTACAATGAGCAGTTCTTC. The encoded protein is CAAGTGYNEQFF.

The chain recombines TRBV27 with TRBJ1-6, with a possible D match to TRBD1 (6 bases). Germline lookup yields CDR1 MNHEY and CDR2 SMNVEV (reference sequence). CDR3 length: 16 residues. The V gene lost 5 bases and the J gene lost 4 bases, with 15 bases spanning the gap. Here the CDR3 DNA reads TGTGCCAGCAGTCTTGCAGGGGAGGGTTATAATTCACCCCTCCACTTT. It yields the protein CASSLAGEGYNSPLHF.

This clone has just one count. The chain recombines TRBV7-2 with TRBJ1-1; D unclear. CDR3 length: 14 residues. The germline CDR1 and CDR2 sequences are SGHTA and FQGNSA. V lost 2 bases, J lost 0 bases, and 7 bases lay in between. CDR3 nucleotides: TGTGCCAGCAGCTTAAGAGGGTTGAACACTGAAGCTTTCTTT. Translated, it gives CASSLRGLNTEAFF.

V usage is TRBV11-2 and J usage is TRBJ2-2, with TRBD2 as a possible D gene (6 bases). The CDR3 consists of 18 residues. The ends were cut back, 4 bases at V and 5 bases at J, with 23 bases in the middle. The germline gives CDR1 SGHAT, CDR2 FQNNGV. The CDR3 spells CASSSVGSRIRGTGELFF. DNA of the CDR3: TGTGCCAGCAGCTCCGTTGGCAGCCGGATTCGGGGGACCGGGGAGCTGTTTTTT.

This chain uses TRBV24-1 with TRBJ1-5, with 12 bases identical to TRBD1. Germline V gene lookup returns CDR1 KGHDR and CDR2 SFDVKD. The CDR3 consists of 15 residues. The ends lost 4 bases at V and 7 bases at J; junction bases unmatched: 4. The DNA of the CDR3 is TGTGCCACCAGTGAGGGACAGGGGGCTGGGCAGCCCCAGCATTTT. Protein sequence: CATSEGQGAGQPQHF.

This clone was counted once. J is TRBJ2-5 and V is TRBV7-2, with TRBD2 identical over 16 bases. With V trimmed by 1 base and J by 6 bases, 8 bases remained unmatched. This CDR3 comprises 18 residues. Per germline, CDR1 SGHTA and CDR2 FQGNSA. The CDR3 is CASSLDGTSGGDRQTQYF. CDR3 bases: TGTGCCAGCAGCTTAGATGGGACTAGCGGGGGGGACAGGCAGACCCAGTACTTC.